This TCR beta chain came from a study of Graves' ophthalmopathy and Graves' hyperthyroidism. Study-wide context: By definition, stable hyperthyroidism involved no ophthalmopathy within 18 months of follow-up.

Ten or more counts support this clonotype. Its antigen is currently unknown. Germline V gives CDR1 SQVTM, CDR2 ANQGSEA. The CDR3 spans 12 residues. The V and J ends lost 4 bases and 6 bases respectively, with 12 bases between them. Whole-study results and caveats: Blood also carried most expanded thyroid clonotypes exceeding 0.001 frequency.

RNA transcripts yielded amplified TCR beta CDR3 regions. First-round RT-PCR employed HTBI primers, with a second-round multiplex PCR after it. MiXCR, run by TCRdb on the multiplex PCR reads, gives a single entry per CDR3 protein. Counted here are approximately 1.2 million distinct CDR3 sequences, about 36% occurring once; the ten biggest clones make up approximately 10%. V usage is TRBV29-1 and J usage is TRBJ1-2, with D unclear. Material for sequencing was peripheral blood or thyroid tissue (not recorded which). The source of this sequence is an adult man with Graves' hyperthyroidism. CDR3 sequence reads: CSVVLGRDGYTF. The DNA for the CDR3 is TGCAGCGTTGTGTTAGGGCGCGATGGCTACACCTTC.